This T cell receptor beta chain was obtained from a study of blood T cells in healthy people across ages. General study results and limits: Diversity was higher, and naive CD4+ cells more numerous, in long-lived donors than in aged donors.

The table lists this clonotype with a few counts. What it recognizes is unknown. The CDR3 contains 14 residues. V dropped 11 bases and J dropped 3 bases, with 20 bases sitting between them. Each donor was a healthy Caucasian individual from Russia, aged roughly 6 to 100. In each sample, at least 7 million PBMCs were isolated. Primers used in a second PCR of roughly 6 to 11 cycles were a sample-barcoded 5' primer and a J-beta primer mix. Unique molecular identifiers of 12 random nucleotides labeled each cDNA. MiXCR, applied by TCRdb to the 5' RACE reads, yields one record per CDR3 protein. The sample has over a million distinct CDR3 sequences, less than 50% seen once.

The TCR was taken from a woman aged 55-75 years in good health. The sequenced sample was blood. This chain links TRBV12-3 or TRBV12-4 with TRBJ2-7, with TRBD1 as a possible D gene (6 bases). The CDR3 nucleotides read TGTGCCGTAGGGGGAACACGACGGGACTACGAGCAGTACTTC. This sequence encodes CAVGGTRRDYEQYF.